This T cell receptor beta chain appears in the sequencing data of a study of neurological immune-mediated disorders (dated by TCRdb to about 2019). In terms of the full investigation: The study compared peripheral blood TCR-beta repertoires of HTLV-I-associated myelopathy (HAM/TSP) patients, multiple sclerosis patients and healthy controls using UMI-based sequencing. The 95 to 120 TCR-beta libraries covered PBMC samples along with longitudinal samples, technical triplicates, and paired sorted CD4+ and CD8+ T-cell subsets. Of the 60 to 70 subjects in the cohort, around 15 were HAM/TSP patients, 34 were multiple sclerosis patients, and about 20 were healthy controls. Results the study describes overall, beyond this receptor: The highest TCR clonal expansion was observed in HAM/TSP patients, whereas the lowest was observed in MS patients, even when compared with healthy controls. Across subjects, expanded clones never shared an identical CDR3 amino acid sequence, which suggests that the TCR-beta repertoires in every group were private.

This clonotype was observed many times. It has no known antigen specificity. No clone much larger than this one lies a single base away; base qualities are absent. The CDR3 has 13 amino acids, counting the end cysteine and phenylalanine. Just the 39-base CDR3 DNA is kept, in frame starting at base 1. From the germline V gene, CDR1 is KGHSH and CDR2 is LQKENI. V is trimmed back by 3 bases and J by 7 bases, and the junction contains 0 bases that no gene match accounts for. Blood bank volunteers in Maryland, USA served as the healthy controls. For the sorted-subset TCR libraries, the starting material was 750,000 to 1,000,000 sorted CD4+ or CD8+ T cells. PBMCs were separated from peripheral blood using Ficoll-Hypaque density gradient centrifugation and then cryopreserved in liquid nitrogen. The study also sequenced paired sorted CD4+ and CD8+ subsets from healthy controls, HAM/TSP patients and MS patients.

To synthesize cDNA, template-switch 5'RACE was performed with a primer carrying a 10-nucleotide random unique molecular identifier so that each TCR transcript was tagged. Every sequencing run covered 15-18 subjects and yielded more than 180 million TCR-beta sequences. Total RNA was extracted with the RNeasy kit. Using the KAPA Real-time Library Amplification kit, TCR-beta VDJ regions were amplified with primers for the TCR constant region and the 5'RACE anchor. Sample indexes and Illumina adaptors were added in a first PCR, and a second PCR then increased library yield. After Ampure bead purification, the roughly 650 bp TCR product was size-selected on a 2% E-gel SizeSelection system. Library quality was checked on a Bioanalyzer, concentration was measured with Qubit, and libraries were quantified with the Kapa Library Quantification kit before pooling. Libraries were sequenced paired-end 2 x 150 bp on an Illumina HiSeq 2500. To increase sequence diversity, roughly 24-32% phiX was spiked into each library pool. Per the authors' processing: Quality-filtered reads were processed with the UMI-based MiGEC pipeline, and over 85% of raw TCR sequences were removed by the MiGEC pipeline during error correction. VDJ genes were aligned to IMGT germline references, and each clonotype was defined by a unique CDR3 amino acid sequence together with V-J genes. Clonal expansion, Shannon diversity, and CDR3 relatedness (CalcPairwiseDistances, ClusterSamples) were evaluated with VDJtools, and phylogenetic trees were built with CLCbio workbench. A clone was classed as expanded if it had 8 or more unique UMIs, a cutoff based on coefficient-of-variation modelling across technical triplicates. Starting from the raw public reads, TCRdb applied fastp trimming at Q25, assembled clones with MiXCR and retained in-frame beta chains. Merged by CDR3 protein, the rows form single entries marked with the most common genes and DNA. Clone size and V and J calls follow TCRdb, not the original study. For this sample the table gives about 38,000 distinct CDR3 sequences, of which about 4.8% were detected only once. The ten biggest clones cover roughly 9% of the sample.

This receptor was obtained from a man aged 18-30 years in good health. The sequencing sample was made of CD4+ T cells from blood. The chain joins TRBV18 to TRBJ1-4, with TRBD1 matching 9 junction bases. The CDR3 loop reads CASSPGQGEKLFF. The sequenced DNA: TGTGCCAGCTCACCGGGACAGGGTGAAAAACTGTTTTTT.